This TCR beta chain was sequenced during a study of vaccination effects on CD4 cells after COVID-19. Study findings and constraints: Just 1 of 255 vaccine-induced clones in healthy recipients was cross-reactive. Late post-vaccination samples showed marked contraction of infection- and vaccine-induced clones.

On this clone: The antigen is not known.

Germline trimming cut 5 bases from V and 4 bases from J; bases unmatched to any gene: 5. The CDR3 is made up of 14 amino acids. The germline V gene has CDR1 LNHDA and CDR2 SQIVND (reference sequence). Measured with immunoSEQ multiplex PCR; TCRdb has only the in-frame clones, and not every one. The sample shows about 21,000 clones, under 85% of them seen only once. Antigen-specific CD4+ T cells were expanded (with viral peptide pools) by the ViraFEST assay ahead of sequencing. Following an approximately 10-day culture, CD4+ T cells were purified. None of the vaccinated had previously contracted SARS-CoV-2, and their nucleocapsid antibodies tested negative. In culture with roughly 10 IU/ml IL-2 and roughly 10 ug/ml peptides, PBMC were grown at 1.5 million to 2.5 million per well.

The input for sequencing was CD4+ T cells from PBMCs cultured with HCoV-NL63 spike peptides, taken before COVID-19 vaccination. This chain links TRBV19 with TRBJ1-1; 9 bases are shared with TRBD1. The receptor's source is a human donor who received a COVID-19 vaccine. As DNA, the CDR3 is TGTGCCAGTAGTGTGGACAGGGGCCTCACTGAAGCTTTCTTT. This gives the protein CASSVDRGLTEAFF.